The 12 T cell receptor beta chains below all came from one sample that was sequenced in a study of blood T cell repertoires in COVID-19. Produced via immunoSEQ multiplex PCR; TCRdb's table is partial and in-frame only. The data hold 150,000 to 200,000 clones, with 86% observed a single time. Specimen: peripheral blood. Receptors were obtained from a woman at least 80 years old in a cohort sampled during active or convalescent COVID-19.

The rearrangement joins TRBV24-1 to TRBJ1-1; 9 nucleotides match TRBD1. The CDR3 has 15 amino acids. The germline V gene encodes CDR1 KGHDR and CDR2 SFDVKD. J lost 5 bases, V lost 4 bases, and 7 bases had no gene match. In DNA form, the CDR3 reads TGTGCCACCAGTGAAAAGGGACAGGGAAAGACTGAAGCTTTCTTT. Translation: CATSEKGQGKTEAFF.

The chain links TRBV7-2 to TRBJ1-6, with a possible D match to TRBD1 (5 bases). Germline loops: CDR1 SGHTA, CDR2 FQGNSA. The V end lost 1 base, the J end lost 9 bases, and 19 bases lay between the germline ends. The CDR3 is 17 amino acids. CDR3: CASSLDETVKFGSPLHF. Written as DNA, the CDR3 is TGTGCCAGCAGCTTAGACGAGACAGTGAAGTTCGGTTCACCCCTCCACTTT. Variable domain in full (rest from reference TRBV7-2 and TRBJ1-6): GAGVSQSPSNKVTEKGKDVELRCDPISGHTALYWYRQSLGQGLEFLIYFQGNSAPDKSGLPSDRFSAERTGGSVSTLTIQRTQQEDSAVYLCASSLDETVKFGSPLHFGNGTRLTVT.

V and J are TRBV18 and TRBJ2-7, with TRBD2 as a possible D gene (5 bases). The CDR3 covers 12 residues. CDR1 and CDR2 from the germline V gene are KGHSH and LQKENI. V was clipped by 1 base and J by 6 bases, with 7 bases between them. The CDR3 DNA follows: TGTGCCAGCTCACCACTTGGAGGCGAGCAGTACGTC. Translation gives CASSPLGGEQYV.

V gene TRBV25-1 combines with J gene TRBJ1-5; maybe TRBD1 (6 bases). Trimming took off 2 bases at V and 6 bases at J, with 8 bases between the two ends. This CDR3 has 13 residues. The germline V gene has CDR1 MGHDK and CDR2 SYGVNS. The chain's CDR3 is CASSETGSQPQHF. Here the CDR3 DNA reads TGTGCCAGCAGTGAAACAGGGAGTCAGCCCCAGCATTTT.

The chain links TRBV19 to TRBJ1-4; D is perhaps TRBD1 (6 bases). Germline V lookup: CDR1 LNHDA, CDR2 SQIVND (reference sequence). This CDR3 comprises 15 residues. With 8 bases removed from V and 3 bases from J, the gap between germline ends came to 16 bases. CDR3: CASRPYRAPNEKLFF. For the CDR3, the DNA is TGTGCCAGTCGTCCGTACAGGGCGCCTAATGAAAAACTGTTTTTT.

The chain uses TRBV6-1 and TRBJ1-3; TRBD1 is a possible D gene (6 bases). Per the germline V gene, CDR1 is MNHNS and CDR2 is SASEGT. Trimming removed 4 bases from V and 1 base from J, with 17 bases in between. This CDR3 is 17 amino acids long. For the CDR3, the DNA is TGTGCCAGCAGTGTCTCGGTGGCAGGGGATTCTGGAAACACCATATATTTT. It encodes CASSVSVAGDSGNTIYF.

The chain couples TRBV5-1 to TRBJ1-4; no clear D. Germline V gene lookup returns CDR1 SGHRS and CDR2 YFSETQ. The V end was cut by 0 bases, the J end by 7 bases, with 10 bases between. The CDR3 contains 14 residues. In DNA, the CDR3 is TGCGCCAGCAGCTTGGAAGGGCGGGGTGAAAAACTGTTTTTT. Translation: CASSLEGRGEKLFF.

The J gene is TRBJ2-3, the V gene TRBV7-2; 8 bases are a match to TRBD1. Germline CDR1 is SGHTA and CDR2 is FQGNSA. The CDR3 length is 15 residues. With 2 bases clipped from V and 5 bases from J, the junction kept 6 bases outside the gene matches. The CDR3 spells CASSLRVQGEDTQYF. CDR3 nucleotide sequence: TGTGCCAGCAGCTTAAGGGTACAGGGGGAAGATACGCAGTATTTT.

The chain uses TRBV27 and TRBJ2-7; D might be TRBD1 (6 bases). Germline lookup yields CDR1 MNHEY and CDR2 SMNVEV (reference sequence). The CDR3 contains 14 residues. V lost 7 bases to trimming and J lost 2 bases, with 15 bases between them. In nucleotides, the CDR3 is TGTGCCAGCACGGACAGCCGATTTCCCTACGAGCAGTACTTC. Translated: CASTDSRFPYEQYF.

A single count supports this clone. The genes are TRBV7-9 and TRBJ1-1, with 7 bases that match TRBD1. This CDR3 spans 15 amino acids. CDR1 is SEHNR and CDR2 is FQNEAQ in the germline V gene (reference sequence). After removal of 5 bases from V and 0 bases from J, the junction contained 6 bases not matched to a gene. This CDR3 reads CASSVRQGLNTEAFF. Written as DNA, the CDR3 is TGTGCCAGCAGCGTACGACAGGGACTGAACACTGAAGCTTTCTTT.

The V gene is TRBV3-1 (or the pseudogene TRBV3-2), the J gene TRBJ2-5; 11 positions agree with TRBD2. CDR3 size: 15 residues. Germline lookup yields CDR1 LGHDT and CDR2 YNNKEL (reference sequence). Unmatched junction bases numbered 5, after V lost 1 base and J lost 7 bases. CDR3 nucleotide sequence: TGTGCCAGCAGCCAAGGTTTCACTAGCGGGGGGACCCAGTACTTC. Residues: CASSQGFTSGGTQYF.

The chain carries TRBV5-1 and TRBJ2-5; 9 bases map to TRBD1. This CDR3 region has 16 residues. CDR1 is SGHRS and CDR2 is YFSETQ in the germline V gene. Unmatched junction bases numbered 9, after V lost 4 bases and J lost 2 bases. DNA for the CDR3: TGCGCCAGCAGCCCGGCCGGGACAGGGAATCAAGAGACCCAGTACTTC. Translating gives CASSPAGTGNQETQYF.